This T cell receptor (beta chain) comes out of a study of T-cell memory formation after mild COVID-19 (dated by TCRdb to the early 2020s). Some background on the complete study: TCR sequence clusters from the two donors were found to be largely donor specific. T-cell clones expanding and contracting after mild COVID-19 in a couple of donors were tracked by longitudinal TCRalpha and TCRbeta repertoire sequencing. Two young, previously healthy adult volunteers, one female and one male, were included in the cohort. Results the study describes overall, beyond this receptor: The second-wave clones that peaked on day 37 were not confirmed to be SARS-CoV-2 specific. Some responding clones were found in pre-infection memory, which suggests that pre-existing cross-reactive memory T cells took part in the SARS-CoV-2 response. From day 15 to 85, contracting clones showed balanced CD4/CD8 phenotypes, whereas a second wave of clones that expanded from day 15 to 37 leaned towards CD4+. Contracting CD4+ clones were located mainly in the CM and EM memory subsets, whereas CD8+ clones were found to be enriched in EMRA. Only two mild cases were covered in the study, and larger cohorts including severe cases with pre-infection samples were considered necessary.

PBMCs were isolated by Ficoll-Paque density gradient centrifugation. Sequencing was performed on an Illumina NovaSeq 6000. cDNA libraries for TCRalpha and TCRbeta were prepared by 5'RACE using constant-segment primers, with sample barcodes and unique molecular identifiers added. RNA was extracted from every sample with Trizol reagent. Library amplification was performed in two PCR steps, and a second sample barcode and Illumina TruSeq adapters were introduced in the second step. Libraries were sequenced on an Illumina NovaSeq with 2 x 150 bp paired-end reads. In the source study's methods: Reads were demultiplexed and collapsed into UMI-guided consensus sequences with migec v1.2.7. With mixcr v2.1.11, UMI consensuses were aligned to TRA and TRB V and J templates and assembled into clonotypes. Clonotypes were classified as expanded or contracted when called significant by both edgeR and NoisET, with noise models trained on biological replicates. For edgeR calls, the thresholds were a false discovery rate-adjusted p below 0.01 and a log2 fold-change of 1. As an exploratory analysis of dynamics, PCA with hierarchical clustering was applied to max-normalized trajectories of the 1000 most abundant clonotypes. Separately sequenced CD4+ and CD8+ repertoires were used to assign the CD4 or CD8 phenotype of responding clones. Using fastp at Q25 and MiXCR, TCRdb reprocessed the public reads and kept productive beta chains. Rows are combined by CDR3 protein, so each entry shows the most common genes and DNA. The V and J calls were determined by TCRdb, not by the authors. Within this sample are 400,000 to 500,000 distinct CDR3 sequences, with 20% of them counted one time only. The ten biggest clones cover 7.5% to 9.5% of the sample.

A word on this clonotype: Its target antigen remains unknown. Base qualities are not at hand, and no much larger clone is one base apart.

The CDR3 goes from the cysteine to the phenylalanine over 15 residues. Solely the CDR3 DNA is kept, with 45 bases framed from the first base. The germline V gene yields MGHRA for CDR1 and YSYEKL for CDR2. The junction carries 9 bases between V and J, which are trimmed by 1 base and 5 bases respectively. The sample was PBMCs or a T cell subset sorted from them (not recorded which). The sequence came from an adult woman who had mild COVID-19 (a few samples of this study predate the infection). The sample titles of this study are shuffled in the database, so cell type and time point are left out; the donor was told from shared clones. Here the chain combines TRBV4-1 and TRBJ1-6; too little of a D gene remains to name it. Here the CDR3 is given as CASSQGETNNSPLHF. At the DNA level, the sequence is TGCGCCAGCAGCCAAGGCGAGACGAATAATTCACCCCTCCACTTT.